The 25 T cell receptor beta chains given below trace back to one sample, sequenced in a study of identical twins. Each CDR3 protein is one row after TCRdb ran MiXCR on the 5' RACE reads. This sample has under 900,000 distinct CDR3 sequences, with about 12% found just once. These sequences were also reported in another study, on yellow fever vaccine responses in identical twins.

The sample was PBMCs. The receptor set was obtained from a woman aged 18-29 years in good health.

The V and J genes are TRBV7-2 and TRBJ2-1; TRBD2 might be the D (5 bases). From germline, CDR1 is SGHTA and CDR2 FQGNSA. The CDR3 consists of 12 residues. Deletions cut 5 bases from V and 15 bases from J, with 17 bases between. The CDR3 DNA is TGTGCCAGCAGCCTAGAGGGAGCCTTGCTGTTCTTC. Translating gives CASSLEGALLFF.

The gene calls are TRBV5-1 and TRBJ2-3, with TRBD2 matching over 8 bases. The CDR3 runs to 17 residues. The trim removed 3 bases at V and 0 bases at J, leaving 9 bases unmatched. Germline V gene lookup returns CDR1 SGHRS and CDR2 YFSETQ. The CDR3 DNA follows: TGCGCCAGCAGCTCCCCCCTAGCGGGCCCTAGCACAGATACGCAGTATTTT. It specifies CASSSPLAGPSTDTQYF.

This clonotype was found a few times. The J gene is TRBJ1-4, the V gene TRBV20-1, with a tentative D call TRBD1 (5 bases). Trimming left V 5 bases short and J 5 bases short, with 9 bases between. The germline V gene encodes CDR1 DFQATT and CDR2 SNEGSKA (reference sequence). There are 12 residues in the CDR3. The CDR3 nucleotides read TGCAGTGCTGAGACAGAAAATGAAAAACTGTTTTTT. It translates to CSAETENEKLFF.

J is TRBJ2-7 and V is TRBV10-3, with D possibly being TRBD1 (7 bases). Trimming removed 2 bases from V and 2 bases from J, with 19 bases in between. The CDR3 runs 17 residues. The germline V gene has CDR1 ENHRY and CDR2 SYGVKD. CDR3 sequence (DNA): TGTGCCATCAGTGAGGGAGGGGGCGGAAACATTCCCTACGAGCAGTACTTC. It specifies CAISEGGGGNIPYEQYF.

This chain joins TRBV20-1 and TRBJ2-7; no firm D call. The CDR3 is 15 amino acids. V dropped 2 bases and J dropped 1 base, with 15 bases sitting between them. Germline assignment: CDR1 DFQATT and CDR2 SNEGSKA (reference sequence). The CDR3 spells CSARRERPKSYEQYF. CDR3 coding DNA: TGCAGTGCTAGACGCGAACGTCCTAAGTCCTACGAGCAGTACTTC.

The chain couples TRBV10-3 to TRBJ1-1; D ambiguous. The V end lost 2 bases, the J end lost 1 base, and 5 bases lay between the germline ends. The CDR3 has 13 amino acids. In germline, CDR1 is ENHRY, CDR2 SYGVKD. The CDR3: CAISEAQNTEAFF. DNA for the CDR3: TGTGCCATCAGTGAGGCCCAGAACACTGAAGCTTTCTTT.

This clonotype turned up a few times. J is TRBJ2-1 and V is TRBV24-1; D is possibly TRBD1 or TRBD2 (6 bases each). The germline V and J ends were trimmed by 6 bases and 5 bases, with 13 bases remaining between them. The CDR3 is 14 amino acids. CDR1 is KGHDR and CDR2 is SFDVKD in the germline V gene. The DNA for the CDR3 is TGTGCCACCAGTCTGAGGGGGGCGGACAATGAGCAGTTCTTC. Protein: CATSLRGADNEQFF.

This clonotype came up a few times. This CDR3 reads CSARVWTGGDEQYV. In DNA form, the CDR3 reads TGCAGTGCTAGAGTGTGGACAGGAGGCGACGAGCAGTACGTC. The J gene is TRBJ2-7, the V gene TRBV20-1, with TRBD1 identical over 7 bases. V lost 1 base to trimming and J lost 5 bases; unmatched junction nucleotides: 8. Germline CDR1 reads DFQATT; CDR2 reads SNEGSKA (reference sequence). CDR3 size: 14 residues.

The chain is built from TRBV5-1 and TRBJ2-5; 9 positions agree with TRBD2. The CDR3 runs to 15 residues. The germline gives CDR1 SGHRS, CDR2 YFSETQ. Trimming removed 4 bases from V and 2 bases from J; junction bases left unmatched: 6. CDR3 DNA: TGCGCCAGCAGCCCCCGGACTAGCGAACAAGAGACCCAGTACTTC. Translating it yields CASSPRTSEQETQYF.

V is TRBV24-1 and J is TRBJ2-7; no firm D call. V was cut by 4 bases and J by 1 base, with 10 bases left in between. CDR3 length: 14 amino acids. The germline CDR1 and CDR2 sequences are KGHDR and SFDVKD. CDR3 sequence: CATSEIAASYEQYF. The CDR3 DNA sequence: TGTGCCACCAGTGAAATTGCGGCATCCTACGAGCAGTACTTC.

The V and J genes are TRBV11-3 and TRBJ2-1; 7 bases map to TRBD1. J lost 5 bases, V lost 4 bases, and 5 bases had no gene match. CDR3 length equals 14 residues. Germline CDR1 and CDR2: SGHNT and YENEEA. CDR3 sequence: CASSSGQSNNEQFF. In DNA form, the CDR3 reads TGTGCCAGCAGCTCGGGACAGTCCAACAATGAGCAGTTCTTC. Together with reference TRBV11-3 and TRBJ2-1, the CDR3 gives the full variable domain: EAGVVQSPRYKIIEKKQPVAFWCNPISGHNTLYWYLQNLGQGPELLIRYENEEAVDDSQLPKDRFSAERLKGVDSTLKIQPAELGDSAVYLCASSSGQSNNEQFFGPGTRLTVL.

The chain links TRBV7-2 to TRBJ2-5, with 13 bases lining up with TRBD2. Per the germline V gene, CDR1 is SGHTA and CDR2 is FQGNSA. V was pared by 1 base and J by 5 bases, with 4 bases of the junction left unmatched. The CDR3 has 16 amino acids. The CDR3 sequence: CASSLVRTSGGETQYF. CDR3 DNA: TGTGCCAGCAGCTTAGTGAGGACTAGCGGGGGTGAGACCCAGTACTTC. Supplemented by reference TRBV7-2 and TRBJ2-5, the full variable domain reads GAGVSQSPSNKVTEKGKDVELRCDPISGHTALYWYRQSLGQGLEFLIYFQGNSAPDKSGLPSDRFSAERTGGSVSTLTIQRTQQEDSAVYLCASSLVRTSGGETQYFGPGTRLLVL.

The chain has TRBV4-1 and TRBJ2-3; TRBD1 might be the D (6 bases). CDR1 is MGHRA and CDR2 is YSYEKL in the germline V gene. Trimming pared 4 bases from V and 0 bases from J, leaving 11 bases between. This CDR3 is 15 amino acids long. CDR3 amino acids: CASSPRTVSTDTQYF. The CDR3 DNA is TGCGCCAGCAGCCCAAGGACAGTTAGCACAGATACGCAGTATTTT.

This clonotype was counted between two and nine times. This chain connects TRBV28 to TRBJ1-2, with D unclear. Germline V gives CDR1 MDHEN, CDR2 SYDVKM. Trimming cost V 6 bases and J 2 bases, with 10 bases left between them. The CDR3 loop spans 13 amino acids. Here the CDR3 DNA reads TGTGCCAGCAGCCGGCTAGAGAACTATGGCTACACCTTC. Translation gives CASSRLENYGYTF.

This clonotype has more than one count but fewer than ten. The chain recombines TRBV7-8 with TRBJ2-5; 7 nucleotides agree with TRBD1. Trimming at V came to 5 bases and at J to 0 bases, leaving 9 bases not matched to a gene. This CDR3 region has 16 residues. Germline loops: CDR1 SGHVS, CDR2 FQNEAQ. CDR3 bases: TGTGCCAGCAGCACTAGTGGGACAGCTCACCAAGAGACCCAGTACTTC. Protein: CASSTSGTAHQETQYF. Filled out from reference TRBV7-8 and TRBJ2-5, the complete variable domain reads GAGVSQSPRYKVAKRGQDVALRCDPISGHVSLFWYQQALGQGPEFLTYFQNEAQLDKSGLPSDRFFAERPEGSVSTLKIQRTQQEDSAVYLCASSTSGTAHQETQYFGPGTRLLVL.

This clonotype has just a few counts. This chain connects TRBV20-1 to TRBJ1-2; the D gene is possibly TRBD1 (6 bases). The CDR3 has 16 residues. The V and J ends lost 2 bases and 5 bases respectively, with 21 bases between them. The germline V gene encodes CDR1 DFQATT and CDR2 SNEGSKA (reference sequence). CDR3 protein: CSARIPGDRLVYGYTF. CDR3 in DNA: TGCAGTGCTAGAATTCCAGGGGATAGGCTGGTTTATGGCTACACCTTC.

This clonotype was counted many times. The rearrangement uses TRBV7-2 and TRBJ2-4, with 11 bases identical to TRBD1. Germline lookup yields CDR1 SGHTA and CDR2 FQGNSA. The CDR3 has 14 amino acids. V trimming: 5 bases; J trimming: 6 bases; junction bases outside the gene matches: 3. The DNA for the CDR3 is TGTGCCAGCAGCCCGGGACAGGGGGGAAACATTCAGTACTTC. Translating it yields CASSPGQGGNIQYF.

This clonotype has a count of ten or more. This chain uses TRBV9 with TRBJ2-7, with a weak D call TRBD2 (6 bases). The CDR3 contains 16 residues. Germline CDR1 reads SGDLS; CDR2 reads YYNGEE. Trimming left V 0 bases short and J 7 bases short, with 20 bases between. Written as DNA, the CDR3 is TGTGCCAGCAGCGTAGGAGTTAGCTCCACTGGGGGGGAGCAGTACTTC. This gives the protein CASSVGVSSTGGEQYF.

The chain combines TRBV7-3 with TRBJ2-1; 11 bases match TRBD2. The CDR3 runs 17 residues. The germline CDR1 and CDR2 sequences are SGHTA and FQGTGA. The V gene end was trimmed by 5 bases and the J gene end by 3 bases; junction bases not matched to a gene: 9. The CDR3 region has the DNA TGTGCCAGCAGCACTTACGCCGGGACTAGCGGCTACAATGAGCAGTTCTTC. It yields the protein CASSTYAGTSGYNEQFF.

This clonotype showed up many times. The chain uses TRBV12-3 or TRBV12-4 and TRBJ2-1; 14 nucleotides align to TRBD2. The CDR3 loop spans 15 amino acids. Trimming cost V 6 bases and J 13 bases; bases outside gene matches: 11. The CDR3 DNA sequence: TGTGCCAGCAGCCCCGGGACTAGCGGGAGTCTGGCTCAGTTCTTC. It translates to CASSPGTSGSLAQFF.

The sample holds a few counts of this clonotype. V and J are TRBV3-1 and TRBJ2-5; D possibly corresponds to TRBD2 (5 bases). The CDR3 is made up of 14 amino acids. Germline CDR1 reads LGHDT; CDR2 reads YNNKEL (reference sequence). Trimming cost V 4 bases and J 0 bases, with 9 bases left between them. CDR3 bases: TGTGCCAGCAGCCCTAGCATCGACCAAGAGACCCAGTACTTC. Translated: CASSPSIDQETQYF.

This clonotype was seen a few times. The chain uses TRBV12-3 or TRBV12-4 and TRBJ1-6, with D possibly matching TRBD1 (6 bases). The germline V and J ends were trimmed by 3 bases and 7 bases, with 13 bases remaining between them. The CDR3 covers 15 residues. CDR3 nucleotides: TGTGCCAGCAGTTTGGCCGATCAGGGGAATTCACCCCTCCACTTT. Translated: CASSLADQGNSPLHF.

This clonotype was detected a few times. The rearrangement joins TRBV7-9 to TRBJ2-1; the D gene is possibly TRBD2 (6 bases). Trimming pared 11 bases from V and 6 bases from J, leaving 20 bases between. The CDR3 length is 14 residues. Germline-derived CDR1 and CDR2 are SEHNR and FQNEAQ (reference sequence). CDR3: CACPERKEGNEQFF. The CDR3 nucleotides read TGTGCCTGCCCCGAGAGAAAGGAGGGCAATGAGCAGTTCTTC.

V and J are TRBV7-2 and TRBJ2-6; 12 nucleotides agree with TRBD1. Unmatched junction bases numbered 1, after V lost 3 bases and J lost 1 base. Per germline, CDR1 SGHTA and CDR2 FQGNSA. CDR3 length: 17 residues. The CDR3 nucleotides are TGTGCCAGCAGCTTGGGACAGGGGGCGTCTGGGGCCAACGTCCTGACTTTC. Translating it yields CASSLGQGASGANVLTF.

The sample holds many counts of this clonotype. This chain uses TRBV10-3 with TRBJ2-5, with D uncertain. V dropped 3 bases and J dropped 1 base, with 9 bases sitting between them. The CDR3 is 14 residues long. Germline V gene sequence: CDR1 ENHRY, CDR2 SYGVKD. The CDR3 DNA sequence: TGTGCCATCAGTGAAAGAAAGACCCAAGAGACCCAGTACTTC. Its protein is CAISERKTQETQYF.